This T cell receptor beta chain stems from a study of metastatic and nonmetastatic thyroid tumors. Regarding the study as a whole: Benign nodules reportedly had significantly lower TCR beta diversity than malignant thyroid tumors in blood and tumor.

Before thyroid surgery, none of the patients had received any treatment. This clone was counted between two and nine times. The target antigen is unknown. TCRdb re-analyzed the PCR reads through MiXCR. This table holds thousands of clones, 25% to 30% found once. The V and J ends lost 7 bases and 0 bases respectively, with 13 bases between them. This CDR3 is 15 amino acids long. The sequenced sample was adjacent normal tissue. The V gene is TRBV12-3 or TRBV12-4, the J gene TRBJ2-1; D unresolved. The sequence was obtained from a female donor with papillary thyroid cancer or a benign thyroid nodule (not recorded which). Some clones in this sample may be carry-over from other donors' samples. The CDR3 here is CASTLSTSSYNEQFF. CDR3 DNA: TGTGCCAGCACCCTGAGTACAAGCTCCTACAATGAGCAGTTCTTC.